The 5 T cell receptor beta chains in this list originate from one sample, sequenced in a study of T cell changes during pregnancy in multiple sclerosis. The table came from immunoSEQ multiplex PCR; TCRdb's copy has only in-frame clones and leaves some out. The top ten hold 0.43% of the sample, which has tens of thousands of clones, around 90% seen once. The source was CD4+ T cells from peripheral blood mononuclear cells, collected before pregnancy. The receptor set was obtained from a female donor with multiple sclerosis, enrolled in a pregnancy study.

The chain is built from TRBV7-2 and TRBJ1-5; possibly TRBD1 for D (5 bases). V was trimmed by 1 base and J by 6 bases, leaving 16 bases between them. There are 16 residues in the CDR3. The germline gives CDR1 SGHTA, CDR2 FQGNSA. The CDR3 DNA sequence: TGTGCCAGCAGCTTAGAAACGAGCAGGGCCGGTCAGCCCCAGCATTTT. Amino acids: CASSLETSRAGQPQHF.

This clone was picked up one time. This chain joins TRBV14 and TRBJ2-1; TRBD2 agrees at 12 bases. Germline-derived CDR1 and CDR2 are SGHDN and FVKESK. V lost 4 bases and J lost 6; bases outside the gene matches: 10. The CDR3 extends over 17 amino acids. The CDR3 here is CASSRLEPGLAGNEQFF. The CDR3 nucleotides are TGTGCCAGCAGCCGTTTAGAGCCGGGACTAGCGGGCAATGAGCAGTTCTTC.

The rearrangement links TRBV30 to TRBJ2-2; D is uncertain. There are 13 residues in the CDR3. Germline V lookup: CDR1 GTSNPN, CDR2 SVGIG (reference sequence). V lost 0 bases to trimming and J lost 7 bases, with 9 bases between them. The CDR3 spells CAWSVLTHGELFF. Here the CDR3 DNA reads TGTGCCTGGAGTGTACTCACTCACGGGGAGCTGTTTTTT.

The chain couples TRBV2 to TRBJ2-2, with TRBD2 identical over 10 bases. Looked up from germline, CDR1 is SNHLY and CDR2 is FYNNEI. The CDR3 totals 18 residues. The trim removed 1 base at V and 4 bases at J, leaving 9 bases unmatched. In nucleotides, the CDR3 is TGTGCCAGCAGTGAAGGTTCAAAGCGGGAGGGAGGCACCGGGGAGCTGTTTTTT. The encoded protein is CASSEGSKREGGTGELFF.

The CDR3 loop is CASSLDSSVEQFF. The CDR3 nucleotides read TGCGCCAGCAGCTTGGACAGTTCTGTCGAGCAGTTCTTC. The chain links TRBV5-1 to TRBJ2-1; D unresolved. V was pared by 0 bases and J by 10 bases, with 11 bases between. CDR1 SGHRS and CDR2 YFSETQ come from the germline V gene. The CDR3 totals 13 residues.